This T cell receptor (beta chain) was profiled in a study of synovial regulatory T cells in juvenile arthritis (dated by TCRdb to about 2015). Context from the whole study: Among the sequenced patients, a few were classified as therapy-naive, methotrexate plus infliximab was given to one, methotrexate was given to 5 to 7, and treatment information was unavailable for one. Effector T cell subsets were also sequenced in this cohort for comparisons, but the Treg dataset alone covers only blood and synovial fluid Treg cells. The TCR repertoire comparisons covered Treg and Teff subsets from roughly ten JIA patients with active disease. TCRbeta CDR3 repertoires of blood iaTreg cells, other blood Treg cells and synovial fluid Treg cells from matched patient samples were compared in the study. The research as a whole found: Across patients, iaTreg TCR repertoires were largely private and overlapped partially with synovial Teff repertoires and blood CPL repertoires. Compared with other blood Treg cells, blood iaTreg cells had lower TCR diversity, a finding consistent with antigen-driven expansion. Synovial Treg cells shared more CDR3 sequences with iaTreg cells than with other blood Treg cells; Chao-Jaccard similarity confirmed closer relation.

In regard to this clone: Which antigen it targets is not known.

Library generation was performed with the immunoSEQ multiplex PCR assay. Adaptive Biotechnologies carried out the TCRbeta CDR3 sequencing. In the authors' own workflow: Repertoire similarity was assessed with the Chao-modified Jaccard index and with the median clonotype overlap from 200 random subsamples of equal sample size. The similarity analyses were based on either productive nucleotide sequences or amino acid sequences translated in silico. To compare repertoires, the researchers applied hierarchical clustering with single linkage as well as t-SNE, based on Chao-modified Jaccard distances. Repertoire diversity was measured with the Renyi index after sample size normalisation across a range of alpha values. Held by TCRdb, this immuneACCESS table contains in-frame sequences only and omits some clones. Under half of the omission traces to an unresolved V gene where checked; the cause of the rest is unknown. Clone size and the V and J calls come from that table; the DNA yielded D and trimming. The sample's clone listing holds 9,500 to 10,000 clones. Of the sample, around 2.1% falls within the top ten clones.

Looking up the germline V gene (reference sequence) yields CDR1 GTSNPN and CDR2 SVGIG. There are 11 amino acids in the CDR3, from cysteine to phenylalanine inclusive. Nucleotide data are not available. The donors for the TCR repertoire analysis were 11 juvenile idiopathic arthritis patients with active disease who had not reached inactive disease, of whom 3 were polyarticular and 8 were oligoarticular. The TCR-sequenced patients had a median age of around 11 years (range about 2.1-25) and median disease duration of about 7 years (range 0.2-19.1). Samples for TCR repertoire analysis were collected at two centres in Italy. Peripheral blood mononuclear cells were separated using a Histopaque-1077 density gradient and frozen in about 90% FCS with about 10% DMSO.

The chain is assembled from TRBV30 and TRBJ1-1. Sequenced sample: Treg cells from blood. The sample's cell subset or site label, in plain terms: remaining (HLA-DR-negative) circulating blood Treg cells. The sequence came from a donor younger than 30 with juvenile idiopathic arthritis. The CDR3 here reads CAWSGRFGAFF.